The 7 T cell receptor beta chains below were found in one sample sequenced in a study of T-cell memory formation after mild COVID-19. TCRdb recomputed calls from the 5' RACE reads with MiXCR, one row per CDR3 protein. The sample shows approximately 560,000 distinct CDR3 sequences, around 15% of them seen only once. The sample was PBMCs or a T cell subset sorted from them (not recorded which). The receptor source for this set is an adult woman who had mild COVID-19 (a few samples of this study predate the infection). Cell type and time point are not known.

This clonotype occurred a few times. V and J are TRBV7-6 and TRBJ1-1; possibly TRBD1 for D (5 bases). Germline CDR1 is SGHVS and CDR2 is FNYEAQ. Trimming pared 1 base from V and 0 bases from J, leaving 12 bases between. The CDR3 totals 16 residues. The CDR3: CASSLGRGALNTEAFF. The DNA for the CDR3 is TGTGCCAGCAGCTTAGGAAGGGGCGCCTTGAACACTGAAGCTTTCTTT.

This clonotype was detected only a few times. The chain uses TRBV2 and TRBJ1-5; D might be TRBD1 (6 bases). Looked up from germline, CDR1 is SNHLY and CDR2 is FYNNEI. Trimming left V 7 bases short and J 0 bases short, with 10 bases between. The CDR3 is made up of 14 amino acids. CDR3 nucleotide sequence: TGTGCCAGCAACCAGGGGAATAGCAATCAGCCCCAGCATTTT. This codes for CASNQGNSNQPQHF.

V usage is TRBV6-2 or TRBV6-3 and J usage is TRBJ2-4; D is possibly TRBD1 (5 bases). V was trimmed by 7 bases and J by 3 bases, leaving 7 bases between them. Per germline, CDR1 MNHEY and CDR2 SVGEGT. The CDR3 has 12 amino acids. The CDR3 DNA reads TGTGCCAGCACCGACAGCAAAAACATTCAGTACTTC. It is translated as CASTDSKNIQYF.

The chain is built from TRBV7-3 and TRBJ2-1, with TRBD2 matching 11 bases. The CDR3 covers 15 residues. In germline, CDR1 is SGHTA, CDR2 FQGTGA. Trimming at V came to 4 bases and at J to 8 bases, leaving 7 bases not matched to a gene. CDR3 residues: CASSSLAGGPDEQFF. CDR3 sequence (DNA): TGTGCCAGCAGCTCCTTAGCGGGGGGGCCGGATGAGCAGTTCTTC.

CDR3 region: CATSESSYEQYF. In nucleotides, the CDR3 is TGTGCCACCAGTGAGTCGAGCTACGAGCAGTACTTC. The V gene is TRBV24-1, the J gene TRBJ2-7; D unclear. This CDR3 has 12 residues. CDR1 is KGHDR and CDR2 is SFDVKD in the germline V gene. Trimming took off 4 bases at V and 3 bases at J, with 6 bases between the two ends.

This chain links TRBV21-1 with TRBJ1-5; TRBD1 is taken as the D call from the table, unchecked against the DNA. TRBV21-1 counts as a pseudogene. The CDR3 has 16 amino acids. The CDR3 is CASSLDSPRGNQPQHF. The CDR3 nucleotides read TGTGCCAGCAGCCTCGACAGCCCCCGGGGCAATCAGCCCCAGCATTTT.

The gene calls are TRBV4-1 and TRBJ1-2, with D possibly matching TRBD1 (5 bases). The CDR3 runs to 14 residues. Germline V gene lookup returns CDR1 MGHRA and CDR2 YSYEKL. Trimming cost V 1 base and J 3 bases, with 9 bases left between them. In nucleotides, the CDR3 is TGCGCCAGCAGCCAAGGGCCGGGGGACTATGGCTACACCTTC. This sequence encodes CASSQGPGDYGYTF.